The 16 T cell receptor beta chains in this list originate from one sample, sequenced in a study of blood T cell repertoires in COVID-19. The repertoire was sequenced with immunoSEQ multiplex PCR; TCRdb's copy has only in-frame clones and lacks some. The sample has roughly 200,000 clones, roughly 84% seen once. What was sequenced was PBMCs or T cells enriched from blood (not recorded which). These receptors originate from a man aged 25 to 45 in a cohort exposed to, infected with or recovered from COVID-19 (not recorded which).

The chain combines TRBV28 with TRBJ2-7; TRBD1 aligns across 10 bases. This CDR3 comprises 15 residues. Germline CDR1 MDHEN, CDR2 SYDVKM. The ends lost 6 bases at V and 4 bases at J; junction bases unmatched: 9. CDR3: CASSDLAGQGYEQYF. CDR3 DNA: TGTGCCAGCAGCGATTTAGCGGGACAGGGGTACGAGCAGTACTTC.

This clone was detected only a few times. The CDR3: CASRAPGQGKYEQYF. The CDR3 nucleotides are TGTGCCAGCAGAGCTCCGGGACAGGGGAAGTACGAGCAGTACTTC. V and J are TRBV5-8 and TRBJ2-7; 10 bases match TRBD1. Looked up from germline, CDR1 is SGHTS and CDR2 is YDEGEE. This CDR3 comprises 15 residues. V shed 5 bases and J 4 bases; nucleotides not matched to a gene: 9.

V and J are TRBV28 and TRBJ2-2; D gene ambiguous. V was pared by 7 bases and J by 6 bases, with 18 bases between. The CDR3 contains 15 residues. Germline values: CDR1 MDHEN, CDR2 SYDVKM. CDR3 loop: CASTLSSGRPGELFF. CDR3 DNA sequence: TGTGCCAGCACCTTATCTTCGGGTCGCCCCGGGGAGCTGTTTTTT.

The chain employs TRBV12-3 or TRBV12-4 and TRBJ2-1; D gene uncertain. The CDR3 contains 11 residues. The ends were cut back, 6 bases at V and 6 bases at J, with 6 bases in the middle. The CDR3, as DNA: TGTGCCAGCAGCCGGGTCAATGAGCAGTTCTTC. This sequence encodes CASSRVNEQFF.

The rearrangement joins TRBV5-1 to TRBJ2-1; 8 nucleotides align to TRBD2. Germline V gene lookup returns CDR1 SGHRS and CDR2 YFSETQ. With V trimmed by 1 base and J by 5 bases, 5 bases remained unmatched. This CDR3 has 15 amino acids. The CDR3 DNA follows: TGCGCCAGCAGCTTGAGAAGCGGGAGCGACAATGAGCAGTTCTTC. Translated: CASSLRSGSDNEQFF.

This chain connects TRBV27 to TRBJ2-7; 8 nucleotides line up with TRBD2. This CDR3 has 15 amino acids. The J segment lost 3 bases and the V segment lost 5 bases, leaving 9 bases of the junction unmatched. CDR1 MNHEY and CDR2 SMNVEV come from the germline V gene (reference sequence). CDR3 loop: CASSLQAGVGYEQYF. DNA for the CDR3: TGTGCCAGCAGTCTTCAAGCGGGAGTTGGCTACGAGCAGTACTTC.

The chain couples TRBV5-6 to TRBJ1-1, with a possible D match to TRBD1 (5 bases). CDR1 and CDR2 (germline): SGHDT, YYEEEE. The CDR3 runs 15 residues. Trimming removed 0 bases at V and 1 base at J, with 10 bases between. The CDR3 here is CASSLVRGRNTEAFF. CDR3 DNA: TGTGCCAGCAGCTTGGTTCGGGGGAGGAACACTGAAGCTTTCTTT. Full variable domain (remainder filled in from reference TRBV5-6 and TRBJ1-1): DAGVTQSPTHLIKTRGQQVTLRCSPKSGHDTVSWYQQALGQGPQFIFQYYEEEERQRGNFPDRFSGHQFPNYSSELNVNALLLGDSALYLCASSLVRGRNTEAFFGQGTRLTVV.

The sample holds a few counts of this clone. This chain joins TRBV27 and TRBJ1-5; 7 bases match TRBD1. This CDR3 is built from 18 residues. The junction had 14 bases not matched to a gene; V was cut back by 2 bases and J by 4 bases. CDR1 and CDR2 from the germline V gene are MNHEY and SMNVEV (reference sequence). CDR3 in amino acids: CASSLVTPGTDLNQPQHF. The CDR3 nucleotides read TGTGCCAGCAGTTTAGTAACCCCCGGGACAGACTTGAATCAGCCCCAGCATTTT.

The V gene is TRBV10-3, the J gene TRBJ2-2, with TRBD1 matching over 7 bases. The CDR3 is 15 amino acids. In germline, CDR1 is ENHRY, CDR2 SYGVKD. V was pared by 2 bases and J by 1 base, with 1 base of the junction left unmatched. The DNA of the CDR3 is TGTGCCATCAGTGAGGACAGGGTGAACACCGGGGAGCTGTTTTTT. Protein product: CAISEDRVNTGELFF.

This chain connects TRBV5-8 to TRBJ2-7; 8 nucleotides line up with TRBD1. The germline V gene has CDR1 SGHTS and CDR2 YDEGEE. The CDR3 length is 15 residues. Trimming removed 4 bases from V and 4 bases from J; junction bases left unmatched: 10. DNA for the CDR3: TGTGCCAGCAGCAAGGACAGGGATGCTAGGTACGAGCAGTACTTC. Protein: CASSKDRDARYEQYF.

The rearrangement uses TRBV5-8 and TRBJ1-1; 7 positions match TRBD1. CDR1 and CDR2 (germline): SGHTS, YDEGEE. J gave up 0 bases and V 4 bases, and 3 bases lay outside the gene matches. The CDR3 spans 14 residues. The CDR3 sequence: CASSQQGLNTEAFF. The CDR3 region has the DNA TGTGCCAGCAGCCAACAGGGGTTGAACACTGAAGCTTTCTTT.

The V and J genes are TRBV29-1 and TRBJ1-2; D gene uncertain. Trimming took 3 bases from V and 5 from J, leaving 10 bases between them. CDR3 size: 12 residues. Germline V gene lookup returns CDR1 SQVTM and CDR2 ANQGSEA. The CDR3 bases are TGCAGCGTTGAGAGCTTTTCATATGGCTACACCTTC. Translating gives CSVESFSYGYTF.

V usage is TRBV6-6 and J usage is TRBJ2-2; unclear D gene. V gave up 1 base and J gave up 4 bases, with 7 bases separating them. The V gene's germline CDR1 is MNHNY and CDR2 SVGAGI (reference sequence). The CDR3 has 14 amino acids. CDR3 sequence reads: CASSYWPGTGELFF. In nucleotides, the CDR3 is TGTGCCAGCAGTTACTGGCCGGGCACCGGGGAGCTGTTTTTT.

V usage is TRBV6-2 or TRBV6-3 and J usage is TRBJ2-3, with 10 bases matching TRBD2. V shed 5 bases, J shed 2 bases, and the junction held 19 bases outside the gene matches. CDR3 size: 20 residues. CDR1 is MNHEY and CDR2 is SVGEGT in the germline V gene. CDR3 amino acids: CASSLFGPVGLAVYTDTQYF. The CDR3, as DNA: TGTGCCAGCAGTCTCTTTGGGCCGGTAGGACTAGCGGTATACACAGATACGCAGTATTTT.

DNA of the CDR3: TGTGCCAGCAGCTTAACGGGACTAGCGGAAGAGACCCAGTACTTC. Its protein product is CASSLTGLAEETQYF. The rearrangement uses TRBV7-3 and TRBJ2-5; 11 nucleotides agree with TRBD2. V lost 0 bases, J lost 3 bases, and 0 bases stayed unmatched. Germline-derived CDR1 and CDR2 are SGHTA and FQGTGA. The CDR3 consists of 15 residues.

The chain joins TRBV2 to TRBJ1-5; D remains ambiguous. This CDR3 region has 15 residues. Trimming shortened V by 3 bases and J by 1 base, and 10 bases separated the two germline ends. Germline assignment: CDR1 SNHLY and CDR2 FYNNEI. As DNA, the CDR3 is TGTGCCAGCAGTGAGTATGGCAGGAGCAATCAGCCCCAGCATTTT. Its translation: CASSEYGRSNQPQHF.